What follows are 31 T cell receptor beta chains derived from one specimen sequenced in a study of T cell responses to AZD1222 COVID-19 vaccine. TCRdb keeps only in-frame clones here, not all; method: immunoSEQ multiplex PCR. The repertoire holds around 100,000 clones, roughly 93% seen once, with around 5% in the top ten. The material sequenced was peripheral blood, taken on day 0 of AZD1222 vaccination. The receptor set was obtained from an adult in good health.

This clone showed up just once. This chain connects TRBV24-1 to TRBJ2-3; a weak D match, TRBD1 (6 bases). This CDR3 has 15 amino acids. Trimming left V 4 bases short and J 0 bases short, with 10 bases between. The germline gives CDR1 KGHDR, CDR2 SFDVKD. The CDR3 protein is CATSDPQGSTDTQYF. The DNA of the CDR3 is TGTGCCACCAGTGACCCACAGGGTAGCACAGATACGCAGTATTTT.

The chain recombines TRBV21-1 with TRBJ1-1. TRBV21-1 is labeled a pseudogene. The CDR3 runs 12 residues. The CDR3 loop is CAIHYLNTEAFF. CDR3 DNA: TGTGCCATCCACTACCTCAACACTGAAGCTTTCTTT.

The rearrangement uses TRBV5-1 and TRBJ2-3, with D unclear. This CDR3 is 14 amino acids long. From germline, CDR1 is SGHRS and CDR2 YFSETQ. With 3 bases removed from V and 1 base from J, the gap between germline ends came to 9 bases. CDR3 amino acids: CASSSVSRTDTQYF. In DNA, the CDR3 is TGCGCCAGCAGCTCCGTATCTCGCACAGATACGCAGTATTTT.

The CDR3 DNA is TGTGCCAGCAGCGGAGGGGGTAATTCACCCCTCCACTTT. It translates to CASSGGGNSPLHF. This chain uses TRBV25-1 with TRBJ1-6; tentatively, D is TRBD1 (6 bases). Germline V CDR1 and CDR2: MGHDK, SYGVNS. The CDR3 has 13 residues. Trimming took 6 bases from V and 6 from J, leaving 9 bases between them.

This clone was detected once. This chain links TRBV5-4 with TRBJ2-1, with a possible D match to TRBD1 (6 bases). Germline CDR1 and CDR2: SGHNT and YYREEE (reference sequence). The CDR3 is 13 amino acids. V was trimmed by 4 bases and J by 12 bases, leaving 17 bases between them. The CDR3 coding sequence is TGTGCCAGCAGCAGACCCCAGGGGCTCGGGCAGTTCTTC. As protein: CASSRPQGLGQFF.

This clone was seen more than once but under ten times. The CDR3 here is CAISQKRESDEQYF. The CDR3 DNA is TGTGCCATCAGCCAAAAGCGGGAGTCGGACGAGCAGTACTTC. The V gene is TRBV10-3, the J gene TRBJ2-7; 8 bases agree with TRBD2. Germline V lookup: CDR1 ENHRY, CDR2 SYGVKD. V was clipped by 6 bases and J by 5 bases; unmatched bases: 9. CDR3 length: 14 amino acids.

Comment on this clone: At the DNA level, this CDR3 is encoded by other sequences in the same sample as well. The J gene is TRBJ2-5, the V gene TRBV7-2, with D unclear. The germline CDR1 and CDR2 sequences are SGHTA and FQGNSA. This CDR3 is built from 11 residues. Trimming took 0 bases from V and 4 from J, leaving 0 bases between them. This chain's CDR3 is CASSLAETQYF. Written as DNA, the CDR3 is TGTGCCAGCAGCTTAGCAGAGACCCAGTACTTC.

The chain links TRBV6-5 to TRBJ1-2; unclear D gene. The V gene lost 5 bases and the J gene lost 3 bases, with 10 bases spanning the gap. The CDR3 has 13 residues. Germline V CDR1 and CDR2: MNHEY, SVGAGI. The CDR3 DNA reads as TGTGCCAGCAGTAAGGGCCGTCACTATGGCTACACCTTC. As protein: CASSKGRHYGYTF.

The chain recombines TRBV29-1 with TRBJ2-1; possible D gene TRBD2, 6 bases. In germline, CDR1 is SQVTM, CDR2 ANQGSEA. This CDR3 comprises 11 residues. Trimming removed 5 bases at V and 10 bases at J, with 12 bases between. This chain's CDR3 is CSVIRGGEQFF. DNA of the CDR3: TGCAGCGTTATACGGGGAGGCGAGCAGTTCTTC.

The chain employs TRBV6-2 or TRBV6-3 and TRBJ2-6, with D hard to call. CDR1 and CDR2 from the germline V gene are MNHEY and SVGEGT. Trimming took off 4 bases at V and 0 bases at J, with 7 bases between the two ends. This CDR3 comprises 15 residues. The CDR3: CASSSRSSGANVLTF. In nucleotides, the CDR3 is TGTGCCAGCAGTTCTAGGAGCTCTGGGGCCAACGTCCTGACTTTC.

The genes are TRBV11-2 and TRBJ1-1; possible D gene TRBD1, 6 bases. V was clipped by 3 bases and J by 2 bases, with 19 bases between them. The CDR3 totals 17 residues. The germline V gene has CDR1 SGHAT and CDR2 FQNNGV. The CDR3 loop reads CASSLRLTGQTNTEAFF. In nucleotides, the CDR3 is TGTGCCAGCAGCTTGCGGCTTACAGGACAGACAAACACTGAAGCTTTCTTT. The variable domain in full, completed from reference TRBV11-2 and TRBJ1-1, reads EAGVAQSPRYKIIEKRQSVAFWCNPISGHATLYWYQQILGQGPKLLIQFQNNGVVDDSQLPKDRFSAERLKGVDSTLKIQPAKLEDSAVYLCASSLRLTGQTNTEAFFGQGTRLTVV.

This sequence joins TRBV5-6 and TRBJ2-4; D ambiguous. Germline values: CDR1 SGHDT, CDR2 YYEEEE. V gave up 2 bases and J gave up 10 bases, with 7 bases separating them. This CDR3 has 11 amino acids. The CDR3 protein is CASSFSGIQYF. The CDR3 nucleotides are TGTGCCAGCAGCTTCTCCGGGATTCAGTACTTC.

The V and J genes are TRBV30 and TRBJ2-1; 7 bases are shared with TRBD1. This CDR3 is 15 amino acids long. Germline loops: CDR1 GTSNPN, CDR2 SVGIG (reference sequence). Losses at the gene ends were 1 base for V and 4 bases for J; bases not matched to a gene: 7. In nucleotides, the CDR3 is TGTGCCTGGAGTGGATCACCGGGACAGTACAATGAGCAGTTCTTC. It is translated as CAWSGSPGQYNEQFF.

The V call is TRBV7-2, the J call TRBJ2-1, with 9 nucleotides matching TRBD1. The CDR3 totals 14 residues. Germline assignment: CDR1 SGHTA and CDR2 FQGNSA. The junction had 6 bases not matched to a gene; V was cut back by 4 bases and J by 8 bases. CDR3 sequence reads: CASSSGTGSDEQFF. CDR3 DNA sequence: TGTGCCAGCAGCTCCGGGACAGGGTCGGATGAGCAGTTCTTC.

V gene TRBV7-9 combines with J gene TRBJ1-1; D not certain. The CDR3 is made up of 13 amino acids. CDR1 and CDR2 from the germline V gene are SEHNR and FQNEAQ (reference sequence). Between the trimmed V and J ends, which lost 3 bases and 1 base, there was a span of 6 bases. The CDR3 region has the DNA TGTGCCAGCAGCTTTTCAGGGAACACTGAAGCTTTCTTT. As protein: CASSFSGNTEAFF.

The chain recombines TRBV19 with TRBJ1-5, with D unresolved. V lost 6 bases and J 11 bases, leaving 11 bases between the germline ends. The CDR3 is made up of 11 amino acids. Germline-derived CDR1 and CDR2 are LNHDA and SQIVND (reference sequence). The CDR3 DNA reads TGTGCCAGTAGGACAACGGGGACCCAGCATTTT. Residues: CASRTTGTQHF.

The rearrangement joins TRBV5-1 to TRBJ2-7; D gene uncertain. Germline V CDR1 and CDR2: SGHRS, YFSETQ. CDR3 length: 11 residues. V lost 3 bases and J 3 bases, leaving 4 bases between the germline ends. The CDR3 loop reads CASSWGYEQYF. The CDR3 DNA is TGCGCCAGCAGCTGGGGCTACGAGCAGTACTTC.

J is TRBJ1-5 and V is TRBV19; D might be TRBD1 (6 bases). V gave up 2 bases and J gave up 4 bases, with 15 bases separating them. This CDR3 has 16 amino acids. Germline V gene sequence: CDR1 LNHDA, CDR2 SQIVND (reference sequence). The CDR3 loop reads CASSISGAGLNQPQHF. The CDR3 DNA reads as TGTGCCAGTAGTATATCGGGGGCAGGCTTAAATCAGCCCCAGCATTTT.

The V and J genes are TRBV7-2 and TRBJ2-3, with D perhaps TRBD1 or TRBD2 (5 bases each). V lost 5 bases and J 4 bases, leaving 13 bases between the germline ends. This CDR3 is 14 amino acids long. Germline lookup yields CDR1 SGHTA and CDR2 FQGNSA. CDR3 DNA: TGTGCCAGCAGCCCCAAGTTGGGGGCAGATACGCAGTATTTT. Translation: CASSPKLGADTQYF.

CDR3 sequence reads: CASSLGGVGPQHF. CDR3 coding DNA: TGTGCCAGCAGCTTAGGCGGGGTGGGGCCCCAGCATTTT. The chain carries TRBV7-9 and TRBJ1-5; D ambiguous. This CDR3 is 13 amino acids long. Looked up from germline, CDR1 is SEHNR and CDR2 is FQNEAQ (reference sequence). V shed 1 base and J shed 9 bases, with 10 bases lying between them.

As DNA, the CDR3 is TGTGCCTGGAGTGTAATGGGGGGACCTTCAAGGCTAGCGGGTATCTACAATGAGCAGTTCTTC. Translation gives CAWSVMGGPSRLAGIYNEQFF. This sequence joins TRBV30 and TRBJ2-1; 8 nucleotides align to TRBD2. This CDR3 contains 21 residues. The germline gives CDR1 GTSNPN, CDR2 SVGIG (reference sequence). V was pared by 0 bases and J by 3 bases, with 22 bases of the junction left unmatched.

The chain couples TRBV27 to TRBJ2-1; D assignment may be TRBD1 or TRBD2 (6 bases each). Trimming took off 6 bases at V and 6 bases at J, with 15 bases between the two ends. The length of the CDR3 is 14 residues. Germline loops: CDR1 MNHEY, CDR2 SMNVEV (reference sequence). As DNA, the CDR3 is TGTGCCAGCAGATGGAGCGGAGGGGGCAATGAGCAGTTCTTC. Translated: CASRWSGGGNEQFF.

This chain joins TRBV3-1 (or the pseudogene TRBV3-2) and TRBJ1-5; unclear D gene. The germline V and J ends were trimmed by 3 bases and 3 bases, with 12 bases remaining between them. Germline CDR1 LGHDT, CDR2 YNNKEL (reference sequence). The CDR3 sequence is 15 residues long. The CDR3 reads CASSHGGINNQPQHF. The CDR3 DNA follows: TGTGCCAGCAGCCATGGAGGGATTAACAATCAGCCCCAGCATTTT.

The chain carries TRBV4-1 and TRBJ1-2; 8 bases line up with TRBD1. CDR3 length: 15 amino acids. The V segment lost 0 bases and the J segment 3 bases; nucleotides outside the gene matches: 3. Germline-derived CDR1 and CDR2 are MGHRA and YSYEKL. CDR3 nucleotide sequence: TGCGCCAGCAGCCAAGACACGACAGGGGACTATGGCTACACCTTC. Its protein is CASSQDTTGDYGYTF.

The V call is TRBV30, the J call TRBJ1-3, with TRBD1 matching 7 bases. CDR1 is GTSNPN and CDR2 is SVGIG in the germline V gene (reference sequence). The CDR3 is 13 residues long. After removal of 3 bases from V and 3 bases from J, the junction contained 2 bases not matched to a gene. CDR3 sequence (DNA): TGTGCCTGGAGAACAGGGGTTGGAAACACCATATATTTT. It translates to CAWRTGVGNTIYF.

The chain carries TRBV19 and TRBJ2-7; 13 bases agree with TRBD2. V lost 6 bases, J lost 2 bases, and 4 bases stayed unmatched. CDR3 size: 15 residues. Per the germline V gene, CDR1 is LNHDA and CDR2 is SQIVND (reference sequence). CDR3 nucleotides: TGTGCCAGTAGACGGACTAGCGGGAGCCCCTACGAGCAGTACTTC. Its protein product is CASRRTSGSPYEQYF.

This chain links TRBV5-6 with TRBJ2-2; no firm D call. Between the trimmed V and J ends, which lost 1 base and 0 bases, there was a span of 10 bases. This CDR3 is 16 amino acids long. In germline, CDR1 is SGHDT, CDR2 YYEEEE. The CDR3 DNA reads as TGTGCCAGCAGCTTGCCCCCCCAAACGAACACCGGGGAGCTGTTTTTT. Protein sequence: CASSLPPQTNTGELFF.

This clone was seen once. The rearrangement uses TRBV18 and TRBJ1-1, with D hard to call. The CDR3 spans 13 residues. Per the germline V gene, CDR1 is KGHSH and CDR2 is LQKENI. The ends were cut back, 6 bases at V and 1 base at J, with 9 bases in the middle. The CDR3 region has the DNA TGTGCCAGCTCGGAAGGAGAGAACACTGAAGCTTTCTTT. The encoded protein is CASSEGENTEAFF.

The chain employs TRBV7-3 and TRBJ1-5; D gene uncertain. Germline V CDR1 and CDR2: SGHTA, FQGTGA. CDR3 size: 17 residues. V lost 2 bases and J 3 bases, leaving 17 bases between the germline ends. CDR3 loop: CASSLCQRQAPNQPQHF. The CDR3, as DNA: TGTGCCAGCAGCTTATGTCAGCGGCAGGCCCCCAATCAGCCCCAGCATTTT.

The chain carries TRBV19 and TRBJ2-1; weak D call: TRBD1 (6 bases). V was cut by 1 base and J by 2 bases, with 9 bases left in between. This CDR3 has 15 amino acids. Germline-derived CDR1 and CDR2 are LNHDA and SQIVND (reference sequence). The CDR3 region has the DNA TGTGCCAGTAGTATAGGCAGGGGTCCCTACAATGAGCAGTTCTTC. Protein product: CASSIGRGPYNEQFF.

This clone was recorded a few times. The rearrangement links TRBV27 to TRBJ1-2; D call uncertain. Trimming took off 3 bases at V and 3 bases at J, with 11 bases between the two ends. Germline assignment: CDR1 MNHEY and CDR2 SMNVEV (reference sequence). The CDR3 sequence is 14 residues long. The DNA of the CDR3 is TGTGCCAGCAGTTTCGGACTCAACGACTATGGCTACACCTTC. Its protein product is CASSFGLNDYGYTF.